Shown below are 17 T cell receptor beta chains from a single sample sequenced in a study of STAT3 mutations in large granular lymphocyte leukemia. Study outcomes and limitations: In T-cell large granular lymphocyte leukemia, about half of patients showed multiple immunodominant subclonotypes.

Measured with immunoSEQ multiplex PCR; TCRdb has only the in-frame clones, and not every one. This repertoire shows approximately 4,500 clones, around 80% found once; its top ten account for around four fifths. These TCRs are of unknown antigen specificity. Sequenced input: peripheral blood mononuclear cells. These receptors originate from a middle-aged man with T-cell large granular lymphocyte leukemia. Some clones in this sample may be carry-over from other donors' samples.

The rearrangement links TRBV5-1 to TRBJ1-6; 8 bases are a match to TRBD1. The CDR3 totals 14 residues. After removal of 4 bases from V and 13 bases from J, the junction contained 10 bases not matched to a gene. In germline, CDR1 is SGHRS, CDR2 YFSETQ. The CDR3 is CASSPTGGVNPLHF. DNA for the CDR3: TGCGCCAGCAGCCCCACAGGGGGGGTTAATCCCCTCCACTTT.

The chain recombines TRBV29-1 with TRBJ1-1; the D gene is possibly TRBD1 (5 bases). The ends were cut back, 7 bases at V and 1 base at J, with 13 bases in the middle. Germline values: CDR1 SQVTM, CDR2 ANQGSEA. CDR3 size: 13 residues. In DNA form, the CDR3 reads TGCAGCGGCACAAAGACAGCGAACACTGAAGCTTTCTTT. Its translation: CSGTKTANTEAFF.

This rearrangement joins TRBV29-1 to TRBJ2-2, with D tentatively TRBD1 or TRBD2 (6 bases each). There are 14 residues in the CDR3. With 2 bases removed from V and 6 bases from J, the gap between germline ends came to 13 bases. CDR1 is SQVTM and CDR2 is ANQGSEA in the germline V gene. The CDR3 coding sequence is TGCAGCGTTGAAAATTCGAGGGGGGCCGGGGAGCTGTTTTTT. This encodes CSVENSRGAGELFF.

This clone was detected a few times. The J gene is TRBJ1-2, the V gene TRBV2, with D perhaps TRBD1 (5 bases). Per the germline V gene, CDR1 is SNHLY and CDR2 is FYNNEI. Trimming cost V 2 bases and J 0 bases, with 13 bases left between them. The CDR3 has 16 residues. CDR3 protein: CASSESWEGTNYGYTF. The DNA for the CDR3 is TGTGCCAGCAGTGAATCCTGGGAGGGGACTAACTATGGCTACACCTTC.

This clone turned up a few times. This rearrangement joins TRBV2 to TRBJ1-1, with TRBD1 matching 8 bases. With V trimmed by 4 bases and J by 5 bases, 6 bases remained unmatched. Germline V gives CDR1 SNHLY, CDR2 FYNNEI. This CDR3 spans 14 amino acids. The chain's CDR3 is CASSAHRGWTEAFF. In nucleotides, the CDR3 is TGTGCCAGCAGTGCTCACAGGGGGTGGACTGAAGCTTTCTTT. The complete variable domain, with remaining parts taken from reference TRBV2 and TRBJ1-1, reads EPEVTQTPSHQVTQMGQEVILRCVPISNHLYFYWYRQILGQKVEFLVSFYNNEISEKSEIFDDQFSVERPDGSNFTLKIRSTKLEDSAMYFCASSAHRGWTEAFFGQGTRLTVV.

The CDR3 loop is CASKHLSGANVLTF. The CDR3 coding sequence is TGTGCCAGCAAGCACCTCTCTGGGGCCAACGTCCTGACTTTC. The chain combines TRBV6-5 with TRBJ2-6; no firm D call. Germline V gives CDR1 MNHEY, CDR2 SVGAGI. With 7 bases removed from V and 0 bases from J, the gap between germline ends came to 7 bases. The CDR3 is 14 amino acids.

In this sample, this clone turned up once. The chain uses TRBV28 and TRBJ1-5, with D perhaps TRBD1 (6 bases). CDR1 and CDR2 from the germline V gene are MDHEN and SYDVKM. This CDR3 contains 14 residues. V lost 6 bases and J 2 bases, leaving 11 bases between the germline ends. CDR3 DNA: TGTGCCAGCAGCCAAGGGGGTGGCAATCAGCCCCAGCATTTT. Translating gives CASSQGGGNQPQHF.

This sequence joins TRBV4-2 and TRBJ1-2; 7 nucleotides match TRBD1. The CDR3 loop spans 15 amino acids. The V segment lost 0 bases and the J segment 4 bases; nucleotides outside the gene matches: 5. Germline assignment: CDR1 LGHNA and CDR2 YNFKEQ. The CDR3 sequence is CASSQEEGAGYGYTF. The CDR3, as DNA: TGTGCCAGCAGCCAAGAAGAGGGGGCGGGCTATGGCTACACCTTC.

CDR3 region: CASSPHTVGELFF. In DNA, the CDR3 is TGCGCCAGCAGCCCCCACACGGTCGGGGAGCTGTTTTTT. The rearrangement joins TRBV4-1 to TRBJ2-2; D gene uncertain. Trimming removed 4 bases at V and 7 bases at J, with 10 bases between. CDR1 is MGHRA and CDR2 is YSYEKL in the germline V gene. The CDR3 runs 13 residues.

The V call is TRBV30, the J call TRBJ1-5; no clear D gene. V lost 1 base to trimming and J lost 1 base, with 14 bases between them. This CDR3 is 16 amino acids long. The germline V gene encodes CDR1 GTSNPN and CDR2 SVGIG (reference sequence). CDR3 sequence reads: CAWSGKEDLSNQPQHF. CDR3 nucleotides: TGTGCCTGGAGTGGTAAGGAAGATTTGAGCAATCAGCCCCAGCATTTT.

The chain uses TRBV6-1 and TRBJ2-6, with a weak D call TRBD1 (6 bases). Trimming stripped 6 bases from V and 4 bases from J, with 13 bases between. Germline CDR1 is MNHNS and CDR2 is SASEGT. The CDR3 contains 15 residues. CDR3 region: CASRPAGGGANVLTF. In DNA form, the CDR3 reads TGTGCCAGCAGGCCGGCTGGGGGCGGGGCCAACGTCCTGACTTTC.

This clone ranks as medium-sized. This chain joins TRBV27 and TRBJ2-7; no clear D. CDR1 and CDR2 (germline): MNHEY, SMNVEV (reference sequence). Trimming took off 8 bases at V and 0 bases at J, with 8 bases between the two ends. CDR3 length: 12 residues. The CDR3 DNA reads TGTGCCAGCCATTCCAGCTCCTACGAGCAGTACTTC. Encoded protein: CASHSSSYEQYF.

This rearrangement joins TRBV6-5 to TRBJ1-3; no clear D. From germline, CDR1 is MNHEY and CDR2 SVGAGI. This CDR3 region has 14 residues. V lost 4 bases and J lost 4, with 11 bases in between. For the CDR3, the DNA is TGTGCCAGCAGTTCCGAGGTAGTCGGAAACACCATATATTTT. Its protein product is CASSSEVVGNTIYF.

The chain uses TRBV11-1 and TRBJ2-7, with D possibly matching TRBD2 (6 bases). CDR1 and CDR2 from the germline V gene are SGHAT and FQDESV (reference sequence). The CDR3 runs 11 residues. V gave up 6 bases and J gave up 6 bases, with 9 bases separating them. The CDR3 is CASRSGVEQYF. CDR3 nucleotides: TGTGCCAGCAGATCGGGGGTCGAGCAGTACTTC.

The gene calls are TRBV5-1 and TRBJ2-1; no firm D call. With 0 bases removed from V and 7 bases from J, the gap between germline ends came to 5 bases. The CDR3 spans 12 residues. CDR1 is SGHRS and CDR2 is YFSETQ in the germline V gene. The CDR3 DNA reads TGCGCCAGCAGCTTGGAGGGTAATGAGCAGTTCTTC. Amino acid sequence: CASSLEGNEQFF. The full variable domain, in which reference TRBV5-1 and TRBJ2-1 provide the parts outside the CDR3, is KAGVTQTPRYLIKTRGQQVTLSCSPISGHRSVSWYQQTPGQGLQFLFEYFSETQRNKGNFPGRFSGRQFSNSRSEMNVSTLELGDSALYLCASSLEGNEQFFGPGTRLTVL.

V is TRBV7-2 and J is TRBJ1-6, with D hard to call. CDR1 is SGHTA and CDR2 is FQGNSA in the germline V gene. Trimming removed 4 bases from V and 5 bases from J, with 15 bases in between. This CDR3 has 16 amino acids. The chain's CDR3 is CASSWTLPINNSPLHF. CDR3 coding DNA: TGTGCCAGCAGCTGGACCCTCCCAATAAATAATTCACCCCTCCACTTT.

CDR3 bases: TGTGCCAGCTGCTCTGGAGGGGGGGGAGGGTCCGAGCAGTACTTC. As protein: CASCSGGGGGSEQYF. The chain links TRBV13 to TRBJ2-7; tentatively, D is TRBD2 (7 bases). V lost 8 bases, J lost 6 bases, and 23 bases lay in between. The V gene's germline CDR1 is PRHDT and CDR2 FYEKMQ (reference sequence). This CDR3 spans 15 amino acids.